This T cell receptor (beta chain) was sequenced in a study of blood T cell repertoires in COVID-19. Trimming shortened V by 4 bases and J by 1 base, and 10 bases separated the two germline ends. Germline-derived CDR1 and CDR2 are MNHEY and SVGAGI. The CDR3 runs to 14 residues. Using immunoSEQ multiplex PCR, the repertoire was profiled, and TCRdb retains in-frame clones only, with some absent. The sample consists of approximately 89,000 clones, around 80% of them appearing once. The receptor comes from a man in his 70s with acute or convalescent COVID-19. This chain links TRBV6-5 with TRBJ1-1; D gene ambiguous. Sequencing input: peripheral blood. CDR3 bases: TGTGCCAGCAGTTTCCATACAAGGAACACTGAAGCTTTCTTT. Translation gives CASSFHTRNTEAFF.